This entry describes one T cell receptor (beta chain). Its specificity is not known. V shed 3 bases, J shed 4 bases, and the junction held 6 bases outside the gene matches. Germline CDR1 SEHNR, CDR2 FQNEAQ (reference sequence). The CDR3 has 16 residues. Nominal health characterized the donors when sampled, though unrecorded immune exposures were likely. The PCR had 60 Vbeta and 13 Jbeta primers. Clones were sequenced by immunoSEQ multiplex PCR, and TCRdb holds only the in-frame ones, with some missing. Counted here are about 78,000 clones, roughly 80% occurring once; the ten biggest clones make up about 30%. This specimen comes from a study of cytomegalovirus exposure and HLA in healthy donors. The study's findings and limits: Exclusion as indistinguishable affected some V segments, including TRBV6-2 and TRBV6-3. It is likely that the observed cluster of highly shared sequence variants was a sequencing artifact. Generally TCR sequences proved uncommon, though certain public TCRs appeared in numerous donors.

The chain combines TRBV7-9 with TRBJ2-6; 7 bases line up with TRBD2. This clonotype was sampled from a middle-aged man in good health and CMV-seropositive. The specimen sequenced was PBMCs. CDR3 DNA: TGTGCCAGCAGCTTTGTACGGGAGGACGGGGCCAACGTCCTGACTTTC. Encoded protein: CASSFVREDGANVLTF.